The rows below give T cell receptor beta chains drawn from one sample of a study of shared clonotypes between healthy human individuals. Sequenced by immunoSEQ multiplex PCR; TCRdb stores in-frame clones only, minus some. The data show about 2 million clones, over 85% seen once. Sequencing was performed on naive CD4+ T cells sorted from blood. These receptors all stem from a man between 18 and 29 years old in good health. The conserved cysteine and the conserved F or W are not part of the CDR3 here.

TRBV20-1	SAEGPYEQY
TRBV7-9	ASSLVVGEQF
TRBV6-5	ASSYSRGNNSPLH
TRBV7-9	ASSARGLSNEKLF
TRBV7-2	ASSLRLGGSTDTQY
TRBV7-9	ASLPGAKETQY
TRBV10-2	ASSDVRGAGNTIY
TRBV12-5	ASGPGTGVHGYT
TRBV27	ASSPRGVGTYEQY
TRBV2	ASSEEGASIQY
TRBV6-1	ASSGQANTEAF
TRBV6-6	ASSLGTGVEKLF